Below, one T cell receptor (beta chain) is given with its context. Its antigen is unknown. This sample was taken from a study of vaccination and CD4 T cells after COVID-19. In the study overall: Overlapping spike peptides served as the stimulus for the cells. These peptides came from SARS-CoV-2 and from the common cold coronaviruses HCoV-NL63, HCoV-OC43 and HCoV-229E.

Cultured CD4+ T cell DNA underwent sequencing with the Oncomine TCR Beta short-read assay. TCRdb reprocessed the PCR reads with MiXCR, giving one entry per CDR3 protein. The sample yields about 13,000 distinct CDR3 sequences, around a quarter seen once. Germline V gene sequence: CDR1 SGHTA, CDR2 FQGNSA. V gave up 1 base and J gave up 9 bases, with 13 bases separating them. This CDR3 has 14 amino acids. As to treatment: approximately nine-day PBMC culture with coronavirus spike peptide pools or control peptides (ViraFEST assay). The ViraFEST method relied on peptide pools to expand antigen-specific T cells, followed by TCR sequencing.

This TCR was recovered from a human donor who had recovered from COVID-19. The sample taken for sequencing was CD4+ T cells from blood, cultured in vitro. The chain has TRBV7-2 and TRBJ1-5; D uncertain. CDR3 protein: CASSLVEGPLPQHF. The CDR3 nucleotides read TGTGCCAGCAGCTTAGTCGAGGGCCCTCTGCCCCAGCATTTT.